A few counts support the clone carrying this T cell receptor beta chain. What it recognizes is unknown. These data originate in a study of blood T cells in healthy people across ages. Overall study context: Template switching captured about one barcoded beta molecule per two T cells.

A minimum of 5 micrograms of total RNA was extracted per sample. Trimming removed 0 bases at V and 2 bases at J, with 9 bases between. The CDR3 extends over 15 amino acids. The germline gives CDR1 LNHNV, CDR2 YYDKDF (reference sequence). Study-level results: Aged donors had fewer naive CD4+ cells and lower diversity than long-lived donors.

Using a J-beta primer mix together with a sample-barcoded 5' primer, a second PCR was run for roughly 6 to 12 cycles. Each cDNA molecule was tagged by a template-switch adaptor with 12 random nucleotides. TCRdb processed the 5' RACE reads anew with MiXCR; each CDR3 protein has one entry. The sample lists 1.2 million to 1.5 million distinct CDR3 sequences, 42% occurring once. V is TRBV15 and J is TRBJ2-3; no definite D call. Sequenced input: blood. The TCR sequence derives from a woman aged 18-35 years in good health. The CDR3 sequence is CATSRDPTPTDTQYF. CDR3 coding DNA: TGTGCCACCAGCAGAGATCCAACACCCACAGATACGCAGTATTTT. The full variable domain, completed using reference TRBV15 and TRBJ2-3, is DAMVIQNPRYQVTQFGKPVTLSCSQTLNHNVMYWYQQKSSQAPKLLFHYYDKDFNNEADTPDNFQSRRPNTSFCFLDIRSPGLGDTAMYLCATSRDPTPTDTQYFGPGTRLTVL.